Below, 10 T cell receptor beta chains from the same sample are listed, as sequenced in a study of a mutant IDH1 vaccine in newly diagnosed glioma (dated by TCRdb to the early 2020s). What these receptors recognize is not known. Reading the label with the study, this specimen's time point is: week 23, last vaccination. Every vaccine dose consisted of 300 ug of a 20-mer mutant IDH1 peptide in Montanide, administered subcutaneously together with topical imiquimod. The library was prepared using the immunoSEQ multiplex PCR assay. In its TCRdb copy, this immuneACCESS table keeps in-frame sequences only and misses some clones. Where compared with another copy, unresolved V genes explain less than half of these, and the others have no known cause. The sample table records 25,000 to 35,000 clones; around nine tenths of these occur just once. Approximately 2.3% of the sample lies in the top ten. Specimen: PBMCs, collected from a glioma patient whose treatment included an IDH1 peptide vaccine. The source of these receptors is a man between 35 and 55 years old with glioma.

This chain connects TRBV4-2 to TRBJ1-1, with D maybe TRBD1 (5 bases). V dropped 2 bases and J dropped 0 bases, with 13 bases sitting between them. From germline, CDR1 is LGHNA and CDR2 YNFKEQ. CDR3 length: 16 amino acids. CDR3 bases: TGTGCCAGCAGCCAATCTAATAGGGACGTGAACACTGAAGCTTTCTTT. The encoded protein is CASSQSNRDVNTEAFF.

V and J are TRBV7-9 and TRBJ2-3; D gene ambiguous. Trimming pared 5 bases from V and 2 bases from J, leaving 8 bases between. This CDR3 is built from 13 residues. The germline gives CDR1 SEHNR, CDR2 FQNEAQ (reference sequence). CDR3 sequence: CASSPRNTDTQYF. The CDR3 nucleotides are TGTGCCAGCAGCCCAAGGAACACAGATACGCAGTATTTT. Drawing the rest from reference TRBV7-9 and TRBJ2-3, the complete variable domain is DTGVSQNPRHKITKRGQNVTFRCDPISEHNRLYWYRQTLGQGPEFLTYFQNEAQLEKSRLLSDRFSAERPKGSFSTLEIQRTEQGDSAMYLCASSPRNTDTQYFGPGTRLTVL.

The chain employs TRBV5-8 and TRBJ2-1; a possible D gene is TRBD2 (6 bases). CDR1 is SGHTS and CDR2 is YDEGEE in the germline V gene. Trimming left V 0 bases short and J 7 bases short, with 17 bases between. The CDR3 is made up of 16 amino acids. In DNA, the CDR3 is TGTGCCAGCAGCTTGGAGGGAGGACGGGGCTGGAATGAGCAGTTCTTC. This sequence encodes CASSLEGGRGWNEQFF.

The chain uses TRBV28 and TRBJ2-2; 15 bases are a match to TRBD2. Trimming at V came to 4 bases and at J to 4 bases, leaving 4 bases not matched to a gene. This CDR3 spans 17 amino acids. Germline lookup yields CDR1 MDHEN and CDR2 SYDVKM. The CDR3 reads CASSSRTSGRGTGELFF. The CDR3 DNA is TGTGCCAGCAGTTCCCGGACTAGCGGGAGGGGCACCGGGGAGCTGTTTTTT.

This sequence joins TRBV6-6 and TRBJ1-6; D unresolved. The germline gives CDR1 MNHNY, CDR2 SVGAGI (reference sequence). Trimming left V 6 bases short and J 10 bases short, with 13 bases between. The length of the CDR3 is 13 residues. CDR3 sequence (DNA): TGTGCCAGCAGCCCGAGCTCGCGGTCACCCCTCCACTTT. Residues: CASSPSSRSPLHF.

The rearrangement links TRBV6-1 to TRBJ2-2, with D unresolved. The CDR3 is made up of 13 amino acids. V shed 5 bases and J shed 7 bases, with 11 bases lying between them. Germline V gene lookup returns CDR1 MNHNS and CDR2 SASEGT. The CDR3 nucleotides read TGTGCCAGCAGTTTAGACGCTTACGGGGAGCTGTTTTTT. Translation gives CASSLDAYGELFF.

This chain joins TRBV4-2 and TRBJ1-4; 8 bases are shared with TRBD1. This CDR3 is 19 amino acids long. The germline V gene has CDR1 LGHNA and CDR2 YNFKEQ. V was clipped by 4 bases and J by 8 bases; unmatched bases: 21. The CDR3 is CASSLLGAVSDRVDEKLFF. DNA for the CDR3: TGTGCCAGCAGCCTCCTTGGGGCCGTGTCGGACAGGGTGGACGAAAAACTGTTTTTT.

In DNA form, the CDR3 reads TGTGCCAGCAGTGAAATCGGACAGGGAGTAGACGAGCAGTACTTC. Translated, it gives CASSEIGQGVDEQYF. This sequence joins TRBV2 and TRBJ2-7; 8 nucleotides agree with TRBD1. Germline lookup yields CDR1 SNHLY and CDR2 FYNNEI. After removal of 2 bases from V and 5 bases from J, the junction contained 8 bases not matched to a gene. CDR3 length: 15 residues.

This chain uses TRBV5-5 with TRBJ2-5; D is ambiguous. This CDR3 is 13 amino acids long. Trimming took off 1 base at V and 7 bases at J, with 11 bases between the two ends. CDR1 is SGHKS and CDR2 is YYEKEE in the germline V gene (reference sequence). The CDR3 DNA follows: TGTGCCAGCAGCTTGTTCCCCTGGGGGACCCAGTACTTC. As protein: CASSLFPWGTQYF.

The J gene is TRBJ2-5, the V gene TRBV5-1, with 7 bases identical to TRBD1. Germline trimming cut 0 bases from V and 9 bases from J; bases unmatched to any gene: 11. From germline, CDR1 is SGHRS and CDR2 YFSETQ. This CDR3 is 15 amino acids long. The chain's CDR3 is CASSLATGAPGAQYF. Here the CDR3 DNA reads TGCGCCAGCAGCTTGGCCACAGGGGCCCCAGGGGCCCAGTACTTC.